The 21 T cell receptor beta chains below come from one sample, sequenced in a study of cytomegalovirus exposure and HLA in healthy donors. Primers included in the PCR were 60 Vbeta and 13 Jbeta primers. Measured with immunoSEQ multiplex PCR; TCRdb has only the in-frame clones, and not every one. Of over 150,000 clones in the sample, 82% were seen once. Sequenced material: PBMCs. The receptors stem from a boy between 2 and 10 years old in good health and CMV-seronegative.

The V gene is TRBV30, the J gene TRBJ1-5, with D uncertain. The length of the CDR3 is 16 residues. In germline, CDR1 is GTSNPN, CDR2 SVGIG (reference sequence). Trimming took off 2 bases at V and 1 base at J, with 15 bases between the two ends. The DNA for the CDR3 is TGTGCCTGGAGTCCTAGAGGGAGAGGGAGCAATCAGCCCCAGCATTTT. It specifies CAWSPRGRGSNQPQHF.

The chain's CDR3 is CASQMTVYTDTQYF. In nucleotides, the CDR3 is TGTGCCAGCCAGATGACAGTCTACACAGATACGCAGTATTTT. The chain has TRBV2 and TRBJ2-3, with a weak D call TRBD1 (5 bases). This CDR3 spans 14 amino acids. Trimming pared 8 bases from V and 2 bases from J, leaving 14 bases between. Germline CDR1 SNHLY, CDR2 FYNNEI.

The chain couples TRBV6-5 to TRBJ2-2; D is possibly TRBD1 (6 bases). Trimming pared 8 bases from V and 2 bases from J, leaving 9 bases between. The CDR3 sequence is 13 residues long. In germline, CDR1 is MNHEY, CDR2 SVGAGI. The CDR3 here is CASRTVNTGELFF. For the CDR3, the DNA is TGTGCCAGCCGGACAGTTAACACCGGGGAGCTGTTTTTT.

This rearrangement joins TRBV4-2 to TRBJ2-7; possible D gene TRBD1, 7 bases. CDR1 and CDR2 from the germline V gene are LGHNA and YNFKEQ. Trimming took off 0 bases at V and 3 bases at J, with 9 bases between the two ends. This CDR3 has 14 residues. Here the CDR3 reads CASSQDQGGYEQYF. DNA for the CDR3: TGTGCCAGCAGCCAAGACCAGGGGGGCTACGAGCAGTACTTC.

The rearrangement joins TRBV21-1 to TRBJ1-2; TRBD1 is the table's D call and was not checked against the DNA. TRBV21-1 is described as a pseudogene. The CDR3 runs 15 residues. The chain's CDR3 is CASSKDRVANYGYTF. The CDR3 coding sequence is TGTGCCAGCAGCAAAGACAGGGTAGCTAACTATGGCTACACCTTC.

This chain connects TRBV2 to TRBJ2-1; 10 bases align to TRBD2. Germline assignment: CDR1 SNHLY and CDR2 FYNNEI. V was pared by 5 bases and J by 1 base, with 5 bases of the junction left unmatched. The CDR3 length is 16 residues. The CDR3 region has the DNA TGTGCCAGCAGTAATAGCGGGGGGAGGTCCTACAATGAGCAGTTCTTC. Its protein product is CASSNSGGRSYNEQFF.

For the CDR3, the DNA is TGTGCCAGCAGCCCCAGCGGGGGGCCCTCCTACGAGCAGTACTTC. Its protein is CASSPSGGPSYEQYF. The chain uses TRBV9 and TRBJ2-5, with TRBD2 matching 9 bases. The assigned J gene may be wrong: the sequence end matches TRBJ2-7 better. Germline loops: CDR1 SGDLS, CDR2 YYNGEE. This CDR3 is built from 15 residues.

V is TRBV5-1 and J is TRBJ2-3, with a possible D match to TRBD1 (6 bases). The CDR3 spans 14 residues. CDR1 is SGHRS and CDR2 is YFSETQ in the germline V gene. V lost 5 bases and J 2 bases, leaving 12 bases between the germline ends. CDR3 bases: TGCGCCAGCAGTCCTAGACAGGTCACAGATACGCAGTATTTT. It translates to CASSPRQVTDTQYF.

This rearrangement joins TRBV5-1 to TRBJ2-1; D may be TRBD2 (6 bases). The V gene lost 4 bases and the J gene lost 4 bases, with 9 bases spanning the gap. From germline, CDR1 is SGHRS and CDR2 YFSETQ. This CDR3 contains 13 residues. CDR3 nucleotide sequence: TGCGCCAGCAGCGCGGGATTTTACAATGAGCAGTTCTTC. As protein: CASSAGFYNEQFF.

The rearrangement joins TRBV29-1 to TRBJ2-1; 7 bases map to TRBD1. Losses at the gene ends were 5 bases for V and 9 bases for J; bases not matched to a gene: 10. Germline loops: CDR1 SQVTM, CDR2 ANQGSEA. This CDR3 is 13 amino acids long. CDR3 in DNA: TGCAGCGTTAAGATTGGGACAGATAGTGAGCAGTTCTTC. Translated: CSVKIGTDSEQFF.

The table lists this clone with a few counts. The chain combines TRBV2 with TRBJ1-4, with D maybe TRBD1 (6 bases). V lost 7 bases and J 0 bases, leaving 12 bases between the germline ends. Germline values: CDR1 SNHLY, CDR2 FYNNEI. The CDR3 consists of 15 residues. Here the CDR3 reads CASNRQVTTNEKLFF. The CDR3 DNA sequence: TGTGCCAGCAATAGACAGGTTACAACTAATGAAAAACTGTTTTTT.

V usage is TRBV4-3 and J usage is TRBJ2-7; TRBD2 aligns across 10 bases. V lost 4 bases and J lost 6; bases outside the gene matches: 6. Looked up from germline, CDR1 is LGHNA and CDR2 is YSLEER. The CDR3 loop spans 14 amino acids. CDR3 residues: CASSPGLAQGEQYF. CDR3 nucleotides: TGCGCCAGCAGCCCGGGACTAGCGCAGGGCGAGCAGTACTTC.

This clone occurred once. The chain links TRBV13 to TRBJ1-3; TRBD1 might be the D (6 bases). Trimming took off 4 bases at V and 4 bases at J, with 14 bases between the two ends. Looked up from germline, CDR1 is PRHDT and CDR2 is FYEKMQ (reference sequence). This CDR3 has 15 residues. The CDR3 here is CASSSLTGTGNTIYF. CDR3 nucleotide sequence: TGTGCCAGCAGCTCCCTCACAGGGACGGGAAACACCATATATTTT.

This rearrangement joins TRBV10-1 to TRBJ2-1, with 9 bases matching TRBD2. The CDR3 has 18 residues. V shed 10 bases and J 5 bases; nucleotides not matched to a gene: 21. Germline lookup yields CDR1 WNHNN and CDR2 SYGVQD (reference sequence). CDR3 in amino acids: CAIVAGTSNRGTNNEQFF. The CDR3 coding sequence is TGCGCCATCGTCGCCGGGACTAGCAATAGGGGGACGAACAATGAGCAGTTCTTC.

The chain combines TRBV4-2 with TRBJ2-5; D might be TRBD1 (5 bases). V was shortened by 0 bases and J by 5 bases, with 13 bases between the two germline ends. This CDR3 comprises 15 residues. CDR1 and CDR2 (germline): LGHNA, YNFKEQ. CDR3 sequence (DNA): TGTGCCAGCAGCCAAGACCGGGCAGGGATGGAGACCCAGTACTTC. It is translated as CASSQDRAGMETQYF.

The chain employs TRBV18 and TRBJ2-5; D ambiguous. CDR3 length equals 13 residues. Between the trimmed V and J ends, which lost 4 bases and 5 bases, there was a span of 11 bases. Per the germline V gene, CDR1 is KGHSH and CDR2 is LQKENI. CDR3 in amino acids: CASSLAASETQYF. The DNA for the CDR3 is TGTGCCAGCTCACTCGCAGCGTCGGAGACCCAGTACTTC. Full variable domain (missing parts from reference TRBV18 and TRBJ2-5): NAGVMQNPRHLVRRRGQEARLRCSPMKGHSHVYWYRQLPEEGLKFMVYLQKENIIDESGMPKERFSAEFPKEGPSILRIQQVVRGDSAAYFCASSLAASETQYFGPGTRLLVL.

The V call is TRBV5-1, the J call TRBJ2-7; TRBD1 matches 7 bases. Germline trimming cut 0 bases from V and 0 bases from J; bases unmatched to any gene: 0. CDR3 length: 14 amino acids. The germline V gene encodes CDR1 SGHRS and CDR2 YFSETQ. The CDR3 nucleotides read TGCGCCAGCAGCTTGGGACAGGGCTCCTACGAGCAGTACTTC. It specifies CASSLGQGSYEQYF.

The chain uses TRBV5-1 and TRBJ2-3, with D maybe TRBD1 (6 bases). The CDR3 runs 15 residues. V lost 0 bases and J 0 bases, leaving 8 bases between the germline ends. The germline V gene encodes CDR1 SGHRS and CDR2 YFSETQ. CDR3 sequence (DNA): TGCGCCAGCAGCTTGGCCGACAGGAGCACAGATACGCAGTATTTT. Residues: CASSLADRSTDTQYF.

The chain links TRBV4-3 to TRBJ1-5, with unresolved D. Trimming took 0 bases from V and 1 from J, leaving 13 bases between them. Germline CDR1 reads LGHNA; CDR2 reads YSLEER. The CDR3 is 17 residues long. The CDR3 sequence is CASSQDAGRASNQPQHF. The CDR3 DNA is TGCGCCAGCAGCCAAGACGCGGGTAGGGCGAGCAATCAGCCCCAGCATTTT.

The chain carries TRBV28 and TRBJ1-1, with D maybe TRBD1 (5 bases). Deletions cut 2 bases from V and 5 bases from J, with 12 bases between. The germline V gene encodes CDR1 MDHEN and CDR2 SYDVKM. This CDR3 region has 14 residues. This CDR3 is CASSLQGTRTEAFF. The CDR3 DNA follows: TGTGCCAGCAGTTTACAGGGAACGAGGACTGAAGCTTTCTTT. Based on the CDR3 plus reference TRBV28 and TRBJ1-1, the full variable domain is DVKVTQSSRYLVKRTGEKVFLECVQDMDHENMFWYRQDPGLGLRLIYFSYDVKMKEKGDIPEGYSVSREKKERFSLILESASTNQTSMYLCASSLQGTRTEAFFGQGTRLTVV.

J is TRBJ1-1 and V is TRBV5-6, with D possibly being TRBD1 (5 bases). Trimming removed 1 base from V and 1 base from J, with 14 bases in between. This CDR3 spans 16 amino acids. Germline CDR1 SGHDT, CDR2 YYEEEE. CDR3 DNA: TGTGCCAGCAGCTTGCTTCGGGGGGGGACGAACACTGAAGCTTTCTTT. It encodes CASSLLRGGTNTEAFF.